These 11 T cell receptor beta chains were all obtained from the same sample, sequenced in a study of cytomegalovirus exposure and HLA in healthy donors. Some clones are missing from TCRdb's copy, which holds only in-frame ones; the method was immunoSEQ multiplex PCR. The sample consists of 100,000 to 150,000 clones, about 91% of them appearing once. Material: PBMCs. The receptors derive from a woman younger than 35 in good health and CMV-seronegative.

The chain recombines TRBV6-5 with TRBJ2-3, with D maybe TRBD2 (5 bases). Trimming removed 6 bases from V and 4 bases from J, with 17 bases in between. CDR1 and CDR2 (germline): MNHEY, SVGAGI. This CDR3 is 15 amino acids long. CDR3 in amino acids: CASRYGRRGSDTQYF. The CDR3 coding sequence is TGTGCCAGCAGATACGGACGGAGAGGGTCAGATACGCAGTATTTT.

The J gene is TRBJ2-1, the V gene TRBV28, with TRBD2 matching over 8 bases. The CDR3 extends over 14 amino acids. Germline CDR1 reads MDHEN; CDR2 reads SYDVKM. V shed 7 bases and J 4 bases; nucleotides not matched to a gene: 6. The CDR3 nucleotides are TGTGCCAGCACTGCGGGGGGCAGATACAATGAGCAGTTCTTC. Translation gives CASTAGGRYNEQFF.

In its sample, this clone was seen a few times. This chain joins TRBV7-2 and TRBJ1-2; tentative D call: TRBD1 (6 bases). Germline CDR1 SGHTA, CDR2 FQGNSA. The CDR3 spans 13 residues. Trimming left V 5 bases short and J 6 bases short, with 13 bases between. CDR3 sequence: CASSPWTEHGYTF. Written as DNA, the CDR3 is TGTGCCAGCAGCCCCTGGACAGAACATGGCTACACCTTC.

The chain employs TRBV5-1 and TRBJ1-2; 7 bases map to TRBD1. The V gene's germline CDR1 is SGHRS and CDR2 YFSETQ. V shed 2 bases and J 0 bases; nucleotides not matched to a gene: 4. The CDR3 extends over 15 amino acids. The CDR3 protein is CASSFGDRPNYGYTF. The CDR3 DNA sequence: TGCGCCAGCAGCTTCGGGGACAGACCTAACTATGGCTACACCTTC.

This rearrangement joins TRBV4-2 to TRBJ1-5, with a weak D call TRBD1 (6 bases). Trimming stripped 0 bases from V and 7 bases from J, with 16 bases between. The CDR3 sequence is 16 residues long. Germline-derived CDR1 and CDR2 are LGHNA and YNFKEQ. The CDR3 is CASSQDLSGGRQPQHF. CDR3 nucleotide sequence: TGTGCCAGCAGCCAAGATCTTTCGGGGGGCCGGCAGCCCCAGCATTTT.

This chain uses TRBV28 with TRBJ1-1, with D maybe TRBD1 (6 bases). Germline lookup yields CDR1 MDHEN and CDR2 SYDVKM. Trimming shortened V by 4 bases and J by 5 bases, and 11 bases separated the two germline ends. The CDR3 runs to 13 residues. CDR3 amino acids: CASSWGGRTEAFF. CDR3 nucleotide sequence: TGTGCCAGCAGTTGGGGGGGCAGAACTGAAGCTTTCTTT.

A few counts support this clone. This chain joins TRBV7-9 and TRBJ2-5, with D hard to call. From germline, CDR1 is SEHNR and CDR2 FQNEAQ (reference sequence). The V end was cut by 5 bases, the J end by 4 bases, with 17 bases between. This CDR3 has 15 residues. The CDR3 loop reads CASSVAMSKLETQYF. DNA for the CDR3: TGTGCCAGCAGCGTTGCCATGTCCAAGCTAGAGACCCAGTACTTC.

The CDR3 coding sequence is TGTGCCTGGAGTGTTTTTCCGAGGGAGCAGTTCTTC. Protein sequence: CAWSVFPREQFF. The chain couples TRBV30 to TRBJ2-1, with no clear D. V was trimmed by 0 bases and J by 10 bases, leaving 10 bases between them. The CDR3 has 12 residues. Germline V gene data show CDR1 as GTSNPN and CDR2 as SVGIG (reference sequence).

This rearrangement joins TRBV30 to TRBJ1-3, with D possibly being TRBD1 (6 bases). The CDR3 consists of 13 residues. The V end was cut by 5 bases, the J end by 4 bases, with 12 bases between. From germline, CDR1 is GTSNPN and CDR2 SVGIG (reference sequence). In DNA, the CDR3 is TGTGCCTGGGCTACAGGGATCGGAAACACCATATATTTT. Translation gives CAWATGIGNTIYF.

Comments on this clone: The sample carries other DNA sequences with the same CDR3. This chain joins TRBV18 and TRBJ2-1; D is unresolved. Germline V gives CDR1 KGHSH, CDR2 LQKENI. V lost 0 bases to trimming and J lost 6 bases, with 6 bases between them. The length of the CDR3 is 13 residues. The CDR3: CASSPPSSNEQFF. The CDR3, as DNA: TGTGCCAGCTCACCACCGTCGAGCAATGAGCAGTTCTTC.

V gene TRBV15 combines with J gene TRBJ2-7; D is possibly TRBD1 (6 bases). V lost 3 bases and J lost 0, with 24 bases in between. The length of the CDR3 is 19 residues. The germline CDR1 and CDR2 sequences are LNHNV and YYDKDF (reference sequence). For the CDR3, the DNA is TGTGCCACCAGCAGTTTCCGGGACACGAGTGATCCCAGCTCCTACGAGCAGTACTTC. Its protein product is CATSSFRDTSDPSSYEQYF.